Listed here are 10 T cell receptor beta chains from one sample, sequenced in a study of cytomegalovirus exposure and HLA in healthy donors. Libraries were prepared by immunoSEQ multiplex PCR; TCRdb keeps only in-frame clonotypes and omits some of them. The profile shows 260,000 or so clones, around nine tenths of them singletons. Sequenced sample: PBMCs. All receptors come from a woman under 30 in good health and CMV-seronegative.

There are a few counts of this clone. V and J are TRBV19 and TRBJ2-1; 9 nucleotides match TRBD1. Germline values: CDR1 LNHDA, CDR2 SQIVND (reference sequence). The CDR3 contains 11 residues. J lost 15 bases, V lost 4 bases, and 4 bases had no gene match. CDR3 sequence reads: CASSKGTGLFF. In DNA form, the CDR3 reads TGTGCCAGTAGTAAGGGGACAGGGTTGTTCTTC.

The chain joins TRBV7-2 to TRBJ2-7; the D gene is possibly TRBD2 (5 bases). Germline V gene sequence: CDR1 SGHTA, CDR2 FQGNSA. This CDR3 spans 15 amino acids. V was shortened by 2 bases and J by 4 bases, with 15 bases between the two germline ends. The CDR3 protein is CASSLPRAEGYEQYF. The CDR3 region has the DNA TGTGCCAGCAGCTTACCTAGGGCTGAGGGATACGAGCAGTACTTC.

The chain links TRBV30 to TRBJ2-3, with a weak D call TRBD2 (5 bases). Between the trimmed V and J ends, which lost 2 bases and 0 bases, there was a span of 9 bases. This CDR3 has 14 residues. CDR1 GTSNPN and CDR2 SVGIG come from the germline V gene (reference sequence). CDR3 nucleotide sequence: TGTGCCTGGAGTACCGTAGCGAGCACAGATACGCAGTATTTT. Protein sequence: CAWSTVASTDTQYF. The whole variable domain, remainder taken from reference TRBV30 and TRBJ2-3, is SQTIHQWPATLVQPVGSPLSLECTVEGTSNPNLYWYRQAAGRGLQLLFYSVGIGQISSEVPQNLSASRPQDRQFILSSKKLLLSDSGFYLCAWSTVASTDTQYFGPGTRLTVL.

This chain joins TRBV5-4 and TRBJ2-2; D might be TRBD1 (6 bases). Looked up from germline, CDR1 is SGHNT and CDR2 is YYREEE (reference sequence). The CDR3 length is 14 residues. Between the trimmed V and J ends, which lost 1 base and 6 bases, there was a span of 10 bases. The CDR3 sequence: CASSLIGGSGELFF. Here the CDR3 DNA reads TGTGCCAGCAGCTTGATAGGGGGATCCGGGGAGCTGTTTTTT.

This chain uses TRBV9 with TRBJ1-5, with D maybe TRBD1 (5 bases). From germline, CDR1 is SGDLS and CDR2 YYNGEE. V lost 3 bases to trimming and J lost 6 bases, with 10 bases between them. There are 13 residues in the CDR3. CDR3 sequence (DNA): TGTGCCAGCAGCGGACAGACCGGTCAGCCCCAGCATTTT. Amino acids: CASSGQTGQPQHF. Based on the CDR3 plus reference TRBV9 and TRBJ1-5, the full variable domain is DSGVTQTPKHLITATGQRVTLRCSPRSGDLSVYWYQQSLDQGLQFLIQYYNGEERAKGNILERFSAQQFPDLHSELNLSSLELGDSALYFCASSGQTGQPQHFGDGTRLSIL.

The chain is built from TRBV5-1 and TRBJ1-3; D might be TRBD1 (6 bases). Germline lookup yields CDR1 SGHRS and CDR2 YFSETQ. The CDR3 covers 13 residues. V dropped 4 bases and J dropped 8 bases, with 13 bases sitting between them. The CDR3 sequence is CASSPGQKDTIYF. The CDR3 DNA reads as TGCGCCAGCAGCCCCGGACAGAAAGACACCATATATTTT. Based on the CDR3 plus reference TRBV5-1 and TRBJ1-3, the full variable domain is KAGVTQTPRYLIKTRGQQVTLSCSPISGHRSVSWYQQTPGQGLQFLFEYFSETQRNKGNFPGRFSGRQFSNSRSEMNVSTLELGDSALYLCASSPGQKDTIYFGEGSWLTVV.

The rearrangement uses TRBV6-6 and TRBJ2-3; 7 bases match TRBD1. The CDR3 runs to 16 residues. J was trimmed by 5 bases and V by 3 bases; bases with no gene match: 11. The V gene's germline CDR1 is MNHNY and CDR2 SVGAGI (reference sequence). CDR3 residues: CASSYLTGLLGDTQYF. The CDR3 region has the DNA TGTGCCAGCAGTTATTTGACAGGGTTGTTGGGAGATACGCAGTATTTT.

The chain joins TRBV25-1 to TRBJ2-7; 10 positions match TRBD1. Germline CDR1 MGHDK, CDR2 SYGVNS. Trimming at V came to 3 bases and at J to 0 bases, leaving 5 bases not matched to a gene. The CDR3 is 16 residues long. CDR3 loop: CASSDKGQGSSYEQYF. In DNA form, the CDR3 reads TGTGCCAGCAGTGACAAGGGACAGGGGTCCTCCTACGAGCAGTACTTC.

The V call is TRBV28, the J call TRBJ2-5; TRBD1 is a possible D gene (5 bases). This CDR3 spans 12 amino acids. Germline CDR1 reads MDHEN; CDR2 reads SYDVKM. V lost 6 bases and J 4 bases, leaving 9 bases between the germline ends. The CDR3 DNA reads as TGTGCCAGCAGATTCAGGGCAGAGACCCAGTACTTC. Its translation: CASRFRAETQYF.

This sequence joins TRBV2 and TRBJ1-2, with TRBD1 matching 7 bases. V dropped 2 bases and J dropped 5; count of bases not matched to a gene: 8. CDR3 length equals 15 residues. Germline assignment: CDR1 SNHLY and CDR2 FYNNEI. This CDR3 is CASSEIGRGVYGYTF. CDR3 coding DNA: TGTGCCAGCAGTGAAATCGGCAGGGGGGTGTATGGCTACACCTTC.